This entry features one T cell receptor beta chain sequence. The source of the sample is a study of tumor T cells in aggressive B-cell lymphoma. Here immunoSEQ multiplex PCR was the method, and the copy in TCRdb shows in-frame clones only, minus some. The sample includes 6,000 to 8,500 clones, 75% to 90% of them seen just once. Germline V gives CDR1 SGHRS, CDR2 YFSETQ. The CDR3 contains 14 residues. J was trimmed by 4 bases and V by 5 bases; bases with no gene match: 5. This chain connects TRBV5-1 to TRBJ2-2; 7 positions match TRBD2. Specimen: tumor tissue. The TCR sequence derives from an adult with diffuse large B cell lymphoma. CDR3 sequence reads: CASSSGGSTGELFF. The CDR3 DNA reads as TGCGCCAGCAGTTCGGGCGGGAGCACCGGGGAGCTGTTTTTT.